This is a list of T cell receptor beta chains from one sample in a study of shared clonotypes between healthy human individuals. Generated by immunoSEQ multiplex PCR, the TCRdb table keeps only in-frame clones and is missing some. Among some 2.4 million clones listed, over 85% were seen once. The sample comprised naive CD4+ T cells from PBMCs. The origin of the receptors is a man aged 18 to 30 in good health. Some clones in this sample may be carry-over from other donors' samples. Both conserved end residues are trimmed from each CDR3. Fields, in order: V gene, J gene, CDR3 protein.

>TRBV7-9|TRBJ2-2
ASEDRANTGELF
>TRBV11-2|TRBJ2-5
ASSFSTRGETQY
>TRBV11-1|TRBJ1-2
ASSLTGGADYGYT
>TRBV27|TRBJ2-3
ASSSGTSADTQY
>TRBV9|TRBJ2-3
ASSVQTSGRADTQY
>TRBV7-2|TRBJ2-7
ASSPRDEQY
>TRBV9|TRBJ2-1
ASSVDASGSWEQF
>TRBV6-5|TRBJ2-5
ASSYSRVRGRETQY
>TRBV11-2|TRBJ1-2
ASSLGRAYGYT
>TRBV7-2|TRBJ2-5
ASSEGIQETQY
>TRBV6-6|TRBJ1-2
ASSYEGVYGYT
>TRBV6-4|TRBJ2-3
ASSLQGATDTQY
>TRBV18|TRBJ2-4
ASSLTGTGDKNIQY
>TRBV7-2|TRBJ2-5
ASSLARAGVQETQY
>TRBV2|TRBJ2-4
ASTQGVTKNIQY
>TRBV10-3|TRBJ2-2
AIRAGTSLYTGELF
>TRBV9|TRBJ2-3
ASNPLSEGTQY
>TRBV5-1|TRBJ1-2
ASSLGTGNGYT
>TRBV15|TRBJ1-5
ATSRGGRRDSNQPQH
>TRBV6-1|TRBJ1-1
ASSEYEGANTEAF
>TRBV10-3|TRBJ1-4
AISQTKGSTNEKLF
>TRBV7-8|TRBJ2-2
ASSLVGRQTGELF
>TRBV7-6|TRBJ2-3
ASSLGAGGTADTQY
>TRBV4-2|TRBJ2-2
ASSQESRGGELF
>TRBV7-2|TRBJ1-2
ASSPESSANYGYT
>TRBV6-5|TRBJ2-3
ASSYAGGSTDTQY
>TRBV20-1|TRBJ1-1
SASSAGGAF
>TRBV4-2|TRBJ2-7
ASSQDVASGHYEQY
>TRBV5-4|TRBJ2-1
ASSLVERGEQF
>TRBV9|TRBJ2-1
ASSPGMGLADEQF
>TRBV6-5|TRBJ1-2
ASSPTYTGGYT
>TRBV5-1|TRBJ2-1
ASSWDRGNEQF
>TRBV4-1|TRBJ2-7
ASSRDRGSYEQY
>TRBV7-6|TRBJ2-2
ASSLVGSQSGELF
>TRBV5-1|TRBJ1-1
ASSLQGDATEAF
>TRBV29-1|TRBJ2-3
SVESRYLSDTQY
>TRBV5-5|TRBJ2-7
ASSHYSLYEQY
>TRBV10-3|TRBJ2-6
AIRDRGLSGANVLT
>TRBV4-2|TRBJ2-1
ASSQVGQGVEQF
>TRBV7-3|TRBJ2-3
ASSLERGTDTQY
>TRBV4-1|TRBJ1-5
ASSQDALGQPQH
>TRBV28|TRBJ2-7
ASGPGGRALDEQY
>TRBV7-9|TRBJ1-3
ASSLVGVSGNTIY
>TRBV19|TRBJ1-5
ASSIDLEGPDRQPQH
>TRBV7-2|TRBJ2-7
ASSLLAGGPYEQY
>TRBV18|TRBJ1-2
ASSRYTGQAPNYGYT
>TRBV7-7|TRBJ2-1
ASSSRLATYNEQF
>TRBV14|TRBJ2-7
ASSQVGQGAYREQY
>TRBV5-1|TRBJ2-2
ASSLAVGRDTGELF
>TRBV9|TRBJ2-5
ASSLGQGAQETQY
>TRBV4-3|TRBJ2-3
ASSQDAGSTDTQY
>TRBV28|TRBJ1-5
ASSIRGRYQPQH
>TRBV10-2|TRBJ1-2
ASRGQGVDYGYT